This TCR beta chain was found in a study of early T cells in non-severe SARS-CoV-2 infection. Germline V gives CDR1 KGHSH, CDR2 LQKENI. Losses at the gene ends were 3 bases for V and 6 bases for J; bases not matched to a gene: 10. This CDR3 has 15 residues. This clonotype was observed many times. TCRdb fed the 5' RACE reads into MiXCR, producing one record per CDR3 protein. The sample has about 63,000 distinct CDR3 sequences; about an eighth are singletons. The sequence came from an adult who was a healthcare worker with PCR-confirmed SARS-CoV-2 infection or an uninfected control (not recorded which). This rearrangement joins TRBV18 to TRBJ2-5, with TRBD1 matching over 7 bases. The sample was whole blood. DNA of the CDR3: TGTGCCAGCTCACCGCCCCGACAGGGTGAGAAGACCCAGTACTTC. Translation gives CASSPPRQGEKTQYF. Full variable domain (remainder filled in from reference TRBV18 and TRBJ2-5): NAGVMQNPRHLVRRRGQEARLRCSPMKGHSHVYWYRQLPEEGLKFMVYLQKENIIDESGMPKERFSAEFPKEGPSILRIQQVVRGDSAAYFCASSPPRQGEKTQYFGPGTRLLVL.